The sequence of this T cell receptor (beta chain) was determined in a study of shared clonotypes between healthy human individuals. Findings and caveats of the study: Several donors held approximately 5% of naive CD4 clonotypes in common.

The assay was immunoSEQ multiplex PCR, and TCRdb's table has in-frame clones only and misses some. Of 850,000 to 1,200,000 clones in the sample, about 74% were seen once. This CDR3 has 14 amino acids. CDR1 is MNHNS and CDR2 is SASEGT in the germline V gene. The V gene end was trimmed by 4 bases and the J gene end by 4 bases; junction bases not matched to a gene: 6. This clone was detected only a few times. Its specificity is unknown. The chain links TRBV6-1 to TRBJ1-2; 7 bases map to TRBD1. This clonotype originated in a man aged 18-30 years in good health. Sequencing used memory CD4+ T cells sorted from blood. Subset: CD45RA-negative fraction. The CDR3 region has the DNA TGTGCCAGCAGTGGGGGACAGTCCCTCTATGGCTACACCTTC. Translation gives CASSGGQSLYGYTF.